This T cell receptor (beta chain) originates from a study of blood T cell repertoires in COVID-19. Whole-study context: Acute-phase and convalescent COVID-19 samples originated in the United States, Italy and Spain. Sources were T cells, B-cell-depleted T cells, or PBMCs; the material itself was cDNA or gDNA.

The count of this clone is one. Source study methods: For nucleated cells, counts were estimated from reference gene primer amplification. Assay used: immunoSEQ multiplex PCR; TCRdb lists only in-frame clones, some missing. For V, J and clone size, that table is used; D and trimming come from the DNA. The table lists about 97,000 clones, approximately 80% of them singletons. The receptor was isolated from a man aged 55-75 years with active or convalescent COVID-19. Sequencing was carried out using peripheral blood.

CDR3 residues: CAWSRESNQPQHF. For the CDR3, the DNA is TGTGCCTGGAGTCGGGAAAGCAATCAGCCCCAGCATTTT. The chain is built from TRBV30 and TRBJ1-5; D is ambiguous. The CDR3 consists of 13 residues. The germline CDR1 and CDR2 sequences are GTSNPN and SVGIG (reference sequence). The V end was cut by 2 bases, the J end by 1 base, with 6 bases between.